A selection of T cell receptor beta chains follows, all from one sample in a study of graft-versus-host responses after intestinal transplantation. Profiling relied on immunoSEQ multiplex PCR, and the TCRdb table lists in-frame clones only, not all of them. Of fewer than 15,000 clones listed, roughly 86% are singletons. The sequences come from PBMCs, collected after intestinal transplantation. The receptors shown here come from a human patient who received an intestinal transplant, so some T cells may come from the graft donor. CDR3s include the opening cysteine and the closing phenylalanine or tryptophan. The D gene is left open where the match is weak. Some rows have no size entry. The others give once, few or many, or a class for an expanded clone.

. | TRBJ2-7 | TRBV29-1 | . | CSVEVSSVTYF | TGCAGCGTTGAAGTTTCTAGCGTCACCTACTTC
TRBD1 | TRBJ2-4 | TRBV6-1 | few | CASSETVRGNIQYF | TGTGCCAGCAGTGAAACGGTCAGGGGGAACATTCAGTACTTC
TRBD1 | TRBJ2-6 | TRBV6-6 | once | CASTGGSGANVLTF | TGTGCCAGCACAGGGGGCTCTGGGGCCAACGTCCTGACTTTC
TRBD1 | TRBJ2-2 | TRBV6-5 | . | CASSYSWTGIGELFF | TGTGCCAGCAGTTACTCCTGGACAGGGATCGGGGAGCTGTTTTTT
TRBD1 | TRBJ1-2 | TRBV29-1 | . | CSGYRGDSYGYTF | TGCAGCGGTTACAGGGGGGACTCCTATGGCTACACCTTC
. | TRBJ2-1 | TRBV7-9 | . | CASSDREDEQFF | TGTGCCAGCAGCGACAGGGAGGATGAGCAGTTCTTC
TRBD1 | TRBJ1-5 | TRBV30 | . | CAWTPGGIINQPQHF | TGTGCCTGGACACCAGGGGGAATAATAAATCAGCCCCAGCATTTT
TRBD1 | TRBJ1-1 | TRBV2 | . | CASSWDRTNTEAFF | TGTGCCAGCAGTTGGGACAGGACAAACACTGAAGCTTTCTTT
TRBD2 | TRBJ2-1 | TRBV2 | . | CASSFSGTGYNEQFF | TGTGCCAGTAGCTTCAGCGGGACCGGCTACAATGAGCAGTTCTTC
. | TRBJ2-5 | TRBV19 | once | CASSTQGYTRETQYF | TGTGCCAGTAGCACCCAAGGGTACACTCGAGAGACCCAGTACTTC
TRBD1 | TRBJ1-1 | TRBV13 | . | CASSYGQGAGTEAFF | TGTGCCAGCAGCTACGGACAGGGGGCGGGTACTGAAGCTTTCTTT
. | TRBJ1-3 | TRBV5-8 | . | CASSPRRNTIYF | TGTGCCAGCAGCCCTAGGAGAAACACCATATATTTT
TRBD2 | TRBJ2-5 | TRBV28 | . | CASTIGRTSGSETQYF | TGTGCCAGCACCATTGGAAGGACTAGCGGGAGTGAGACCCAGTACTTC
TRBD1 | TRBJ2-5 | TRBV7-9 | . | CASSLNPDRGGSETQYF | TGTGCCAGCAGCTTAAATCCCGACAGGGGGGGGTCAGAGACCCAGTACTTC
. | TRBJ2-1 | TRBV28 | . | CASRWGRGPYNEQFF | TGTGCCAGCAGATGGGGCAGGGGTCCCTACAATGAGCAGTTCTTC
. | TRBJ2-7 | TRBV21-1 | . | CASSVRGQGSLNEQYF | TGTGCCAGCAGCGTTAGGGGACAGGGGAGTTTGAACGAGCAGTACTTC
TRBD1 | TRBJ1-6 | TRBV2 | . | CASSVGGQGISPLHF | TGTGCCAGCAGTGTGGGTGGACAGGGGATTTCACCCCTCCACTTT
TRBD1 | TRBJ1-1 | TRBV7-2 | . | CASSSRTGREAFF | TGTGCCAGCAGCTCTCGGACAGGGCGTGAAGCTTTCTTT
TRBD1 | TRBJ2-7 | TRBV6-6 | . | CASSTGTGGYEQYF | TGTGCCAGCAGTACCGGGACAGGGGGTTACGAGCAGTACTTC
TRBD2 | TRBJ2-3 | TRBV5-1 | once | CASSLEASGGGTQYF | TGCGCCAGCAGCTTGGAGGCTAGCGGCGGAGGTACGCAGTATTTT
TRBD2 | TRBJ2-7 | TRBV7-9 | . | CASSFGLGPGGSYEQYF | TGTGCCAGCAGCTTTGGCCTCGGCCCGGGGGGATCCTACGAGCAGTACTTC
. | TRBJ1-1 | TRBV23-1 | . | CASRGTGRLTPWLNTEAFF | TGCGCCAGCAGGGGCACAGGGAGATTGACTCCCTGGCTGAACACTGAAGCTTTCTTT
TRBD1 | TRBJ2-1 | TRBV19 | . | CASSTLGQGRNNEQFF | TGTGCCAGTAGTACCTTAGGACAGGGGAGGAACAATGAGCAGTTCTTC
TRBD2 | TRBJ2-1 | TRBV5-4 | . | CASSLEAGGYNEQFF | TGTGCCAGCAGCTTGGAAGCGGGAGGTTACAATGAGCAGTTCTTC
. | TRBJ2-3 | TRBV11-2 | . | CASSLIRITDTQYF | TGTGCCAGCAGCTTAATAAGGATCACAGATACGCAGTATTTT
. | TRBJ1-2 | TRBV11-2 | . | CASSLQPMGDGYTF | TGTGCCAGCAGCTTGCAACCCATGGGGGATGGCTACACCTTC
. | TRBJ1-2 | TRBV5-1 | . | CASSLVGDGYTF | TGCGCCAGCAGCTTGGTGGGGGACGGCTACACCTTC
. | TRBJ2-1 | TRBV2 | . | CASNNYNEQFF | TGTGCCAGCAACAATTACAATGAGCAGTTCTTC
TRBD2 | TRBJ2-3 | TRBV7-2 | . | CASSLTASGSDTQYF | TGTGCCAGCAGCTTAACAGCTAGCGGGTCAGATACGCAGTATTTT
. | TRBJ2-1 | TRBV4-1 | . | CASSQDSGSVLRVDEQFF | TGCGCCAGCAGCCAAGATTCGGGTAGTGTCTTAAGGGTAGATGAGCAGTTCTTC
. | TRBJ2-7 | TRBV19 | . | CASSDGTPYEQYF | TGTGCCAGTAGTGACGGGACTCCCTACGAGCAGTACTTC
TRBD2 | TRBJ2-5 | TRBV2 | . | CASSEASLAGETQYF | TGTGCCAGCAGTGAAGCGTCACTAGCGGGAGAGACCCAGTACTTC
. | TRBJ2-5 | TRBV6-5 | . | CASKNRDTQETQYF | TGTGCCAGCAAGAACCGGGACACCCAAGAGACCCAGTACTTC
. | TRBJ2-7 | TRBV4-2 | . | CASSRDTAYEQYF | TGTGCCAGCAGCCGTGACACGGCCTACGAGCAGTACTTC
. | TRBJ2-1 | TRBV11-2 | . | CASSLRPSSYNEQFF | TGTGCCAGCAGCTTAAGGCCGAGCTCCTACAATGAGCAGTTCTTC
. | TRBJ2-7 | TRBV9 | . | CASSVSGRSSYEQYF | TGTGCCAGCAGCGTATCGGGGAGGAGCTCCTACGAGCAGTACTTC
TRBD1 | TRBJ2-7 | TRBV28 | . | CASSLPPGQGGYEQYF | TGTGCCAGCAGTCTCCCCCCGGGACAGGGAGGATACGAGCAGTACTTC
. | TRBJ2-1 | TRBV6-1 | . | CASNRGPRLGEQFF | TGTGCCAGCAACCGGGGACCGAGACTTGGTGAGCAGTTCTTC
. | TRBJ2-1 | TRBV5-6 | . | CASSLVGYNEQFF | TGTGCCAGCAGCTTGGTTGGTTACAATGAGCAGTTCTTC
. | TRBJ2-7 | TRBV5-8 | . | CASSLSRTDEQYF | TGTGCCAGCAGCTTGTCCCGGACCGACGAGCAGTACTTC
. | TRBJ2-1 | TRBV15 | few | CATLGPINEQFF | TGTGCCACCCTCGGACCTATCAATGAGCAGTTCTTC
. | TRBJ2-6 | TRBV7-3 | . | CASSPGGSGANVLTF | TGTGCCAGCAGCCCCGGCGGCTCTGGGGCCAACGTCCTGACTTTC
TRBD1 | TRBJ1-4 | TRBV9 | . | CASSVDSGQGAHSNEKLFF | TGTGCCAGCAGCGTAGACTCCGGACAGGGGGCCCACTCTAATGAAAAACTGTTTTTT
. | TRBJ1-1 | TRBV13 | few | CASSGEVNTEAFF | TGTGCCAGCAGCGGAGAAGTGAACACTGAAGCTTTCTTT
. | TRBJ2-2 | TRBV7-9 | . | CASSSGQMGAGELFF | TGTGCCAGCAGCTCGGGCCAGATGGGGGCCGGGGAGCTGTTTTTT
. | TRBJ1-4 | TRBV19 | . | CASTALKTRGATNEKLFF | TGTGCCAGTACCGCACTGAAGACCAGGGGTGCAACTAATGAAAAACTGTTTTTT
. | TRBJ2-7 | TRBV5-8 | . | CASSNGVGLSYEQYF | TGTGCCAGCAGCAATGGCGTCGGACTTTCCTACGAGCAGTACTTC
TRBD1 | TRBJ2-2 | TRBV4-2 | . | CASSQRSGQGAPEAGELFF | TGTGCCAGCAGCCAAAGGTCCGGACAGGGGGCCCCGGAGGCCGGGGAGCTGTTTTTT
. | TRBJ2-5 | TRBV4-1 | . | CASSPSGQVQETQYF | TGCGCCAGCAGCCCCTCCGGGCAGGTACAAGAGACCCAGTACTTC
. | TRBJ2-1 | TRBV6-5 | . | CASSPDRSSYNEQFF | TGTGCCAGCAGCCCCGACCGGAGCTCCTACAATGAGCAGTTCTTC
. | TRBJ1-3 | TRBV19 | . | CAARDRVSGNTIYF | TGTGCGGCAAGGGACCGAGTCTCTGGAAACACCATATATTTT
TRBD1 | TRBJ1-5 | TRBV5-1 | few | CASSLGGQGGNQPQHF | TGCGCCAGCAGCTTGGGGGGACAGGGAGGGAATCAGCCCCAGCATTTT
TRBD1 | TRBJ2-4 | TRBV10-3 | . | CAISDNTGGIKNIQYF | TGTGCCATCAGTGATAACACAGGGGGCATAAAAAACATTCAGTACTTC
. | TRBJ2-3 | TRBV5-5 | . | CASSLGPIGDTQYF | TGTGCCAGCAGCTTGGGGCCCATCGGAGATACGCAGTATTTT
TRBD1 | TRBJ2-1 | TRBV5-1 | . | CASSSGQGFYNEQFF | TGCGCCAGCAGCTCTGGACAGGGCTTTTACAATGAGCAGTTCTTC